The clone carrying this TCR beta chain was seen a few times. This entry comes from a study of early T cells in non-severe SARS-CoV-2 infection. In the study overall: Chains from this unsorted whole-blood bulk RNA could not be paired.

CDR1 SGHRS and CDR2 YFSETQ come from the germline V gene. With 0 bases clipped from V and 5 bases from J, the junction kept 4 bases outside the gene matches. The CDR3 contains 15 residues. Tagging with unique molecular identifiers was applied to individual cDNA molecules. Each CDR3 protein gets one entry after TCRdb re-called the 5' RACE reads with MiXCR. The repertoire holds 45,000 to 60,000 distinct CDR3 sequences, with around 9.3% as singletons. The TCR originated in an adult who was a healthcare worker with PCR-confirmed SARS-CoV-2 infection or an uninfected control (not recorded which). The sequencing input was whole blood. V gene TRBV5-1 combines with J gene TRBJ2-1, with 8 nucleotides matching TRBD2. The CDR3 sequence is CASSLVIAGNNEQFF. The CDR3 nucleotides read TGCGCCAGCAGCTTGGTCATAGCGGGGAACAATGAGCAGTTCTTC.